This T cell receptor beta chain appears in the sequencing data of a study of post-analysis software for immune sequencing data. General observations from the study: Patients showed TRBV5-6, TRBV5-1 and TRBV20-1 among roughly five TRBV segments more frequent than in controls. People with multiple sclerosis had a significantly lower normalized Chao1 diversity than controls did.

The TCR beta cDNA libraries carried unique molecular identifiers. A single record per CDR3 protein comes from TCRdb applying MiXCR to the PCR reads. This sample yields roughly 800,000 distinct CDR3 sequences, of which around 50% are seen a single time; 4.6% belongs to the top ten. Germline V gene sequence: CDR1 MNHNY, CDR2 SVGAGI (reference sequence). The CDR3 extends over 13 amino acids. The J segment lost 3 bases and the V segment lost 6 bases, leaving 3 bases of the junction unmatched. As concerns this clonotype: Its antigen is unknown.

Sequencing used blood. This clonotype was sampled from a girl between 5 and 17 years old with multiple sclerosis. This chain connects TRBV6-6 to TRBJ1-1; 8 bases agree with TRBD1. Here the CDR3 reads CASRYRGDTEAFF. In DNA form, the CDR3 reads TGTGCCAGCAGGTACAGGGGGGACACTGAAGCTTTCTTT.